Included here is one TCR beta chain sequence, with context. The antigen remains undetermined. This CDR3 is 14 amino acids long. The germline CDR1 and CDR2 sequences are SEHNR and FQNEAQ (reference sequence). The germline V and J ends were trimmed by 4 bases and 6 bases, with 12 bases remaining between them. This sample is part of a study of T cell repertoires in cytomegalovirus infection. TCRdb re-analysed the reads in MiXCR, keeping a single row per CDR3 protein. In the table there are 900,000 to 950,000 distinct CDR3 sequences, approximately 30% of which are singletons. Sequenced material: cultured CD8+ T cells from PBMCs, taken from culture after CMV antigen stimulation. This chain joins TRBV7-9 and TRBJ2-2; D not certain. The clonotype was recovered from a human donor in good health (CMV status not recorded). Some clones in this sample may be carry-over from other donors' samples. The CDR3 sequence: CASSSDPLPGELFF. The CDR3, as DNA: TGTGCCAGCAGCTCGGACCCGCTCCCCGGGGAGCTGTTTTTT.